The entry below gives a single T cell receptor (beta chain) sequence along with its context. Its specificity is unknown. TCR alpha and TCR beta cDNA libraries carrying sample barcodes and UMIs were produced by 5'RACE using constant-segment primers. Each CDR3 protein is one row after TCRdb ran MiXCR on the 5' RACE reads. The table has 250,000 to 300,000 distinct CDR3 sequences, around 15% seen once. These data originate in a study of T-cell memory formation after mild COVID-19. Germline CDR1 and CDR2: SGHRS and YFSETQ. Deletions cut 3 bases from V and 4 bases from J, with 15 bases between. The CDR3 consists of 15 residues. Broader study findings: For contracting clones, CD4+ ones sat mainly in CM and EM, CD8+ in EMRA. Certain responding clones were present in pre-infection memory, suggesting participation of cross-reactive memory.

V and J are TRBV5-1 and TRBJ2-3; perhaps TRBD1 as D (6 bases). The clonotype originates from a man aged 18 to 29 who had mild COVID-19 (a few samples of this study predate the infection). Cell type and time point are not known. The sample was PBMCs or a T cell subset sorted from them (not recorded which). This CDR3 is CASSYRAGAADTQYF. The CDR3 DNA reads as TGCGCCAGCAGCTACCGGGCAGGGGCCGCAGATACGCAGTATTTT.